This TCR beta chain came from a study of post-analysis software for immune sequencing data. In its sample, this clonotype was seen many times. The antigen remains undetermined. Unique molecular identifiers had been added to the TCR beta cDNA libraries. MiXCR, run by TCRdb on the PCR reads, gives a single entry per CDR3 protein. The sample has around 200,000 distinct CDR3 sequences, roughly 28% seen once. CDR1 SQVTM and CDR2 ANQGSEA come from the germline V gene. The CDR3 is 13 amino acids. Unmatched junction bases numbered 5, after V lost 3 bases and J lost 6 bases. Notes on the study in general: Normalized Chao1 diversity was significantly lower in multiple sclerosis patients than in controls. Higher frequency in patients than in controls was seen for a handful of TRBV segments, with TRBV5-6, TRBV5-1 and TRBV20-1 among them.

The rearrangement links TRBV29-1 to TRBJ1-2, with 9 bases identical to TRBD1. The sample taken for sequencing was blood. This TCR derives from a girl aged 2-17 years with multiple sclerosis. This CDR3 is CSVEGQGMHGYTF. The CDR3 DNA reads as TGCAGCGTTGAGGGACAGGGTATGCATGGCTACACCTTC.